What follows describes a single T cell receptor beta chain. Its antigen is not known. The data originate from a study of OX40 agonist ivuxolimab in advanced cancers. Across the whole study: The treatment was a fully human IgG2 OX40 agonist, ivuxolimab. Head and neck, renal cell, melanoma or hepatocellular carcinoma were the cancers that dose-escalation patients had. Findings and caveats of the study: Among the lowest peripheral clonal expansion occurred in 0.1-3.0 mg/kg partial responders. Relative to CD4+, CD8+ T cells held more expanded clones on average.

With V trimmed by 2 bases and J by 4 bases, 6 bases remained unmatched. Germline CDR1 and CDR2: GTSNPN and SVGIG (reference sequence). The CDR3 spans 14 residues. Data came from immunoSEQ multiplex PCR; TCRdb stores just in-frame clones and leaves some out. Of about 62,000 clones listed, roughly 85% are singletons. Sequences were derived from CD4+ or CD8+ T cells sorted from blood, sampled in a trial of the OX40 agonist ivuxolimab. The V and J genes are TRBV30 and TRBJ2-7; 9 bases match TRBD1. The clonotype comes from an adult with an advanced solid tumor such as melanoma, head and neck, liver or kidney cancer. The CDR3 sequence is CAWSTGTGSYEQYF. In nucleotides, the CDR3 is TGTGCCTGGAGTACCGGGACAGGGAGTTACGAGCAGTACTTC.